The clone carrying this T cell receptor beta chain was picked up many times. Antigen specificity is unknown. Germline V gene lookup returns CDR1 SGHVS and CDR2 FQNEAQ. CDR3 length equals 14 residues. Trimming shortened V by 8 bases and J by 3 bases, and 16 bases separated the two germline ends. Diagnosis of hyperthyroidism was new in patients aged 18 to 65, and its duration was under 2 months. The record originates from a study of T cells in Graves' hyperthyroidism and ophthalmopathy. Study-level results: By a 13 V-J model, ophthalmopathy was set apart from stable hyperthyroidism. Prediction of ophthalmopathy progression came a median 6.5 months pre-onset. Researchers found most expanded thyroid clonotypes above 0.001 in blood as well.

Using RNA transcripts as the source, TCR beta CDR3 regions were amplified. HTBI primers were employed in a first-round RT-PCR of the TCR CDR3. Each CDR3 protein is one row after TCRdb ran MiXCR on the multiplex PCR reads. The repertoire consists of 300,000 to 450,000 distinct CDR3 sequences, with approximately 13% occurring once and the leading ten covering roughly 20%. Sequenced input: blood. The TCR sequence derives from a man aged 30 to 39 with Graves' hyperthyroidism that later progressed to Graves' ophthalmopathy. V and J are TRBV7-8 and TRBJ1-1; D call uncertain. CDR3 loop: CASGKRTDHTEAFF. The CDR3, as DNA: TGTGCCAGCGGAAAGAGGACGGATCACACTGAAGCTTTCTTT.